Sequencing of this TCR beta chain was carried out in a study of cytomegalovirus exposure and HLA in healthy donors. The PCR ran on 60 Vbeta and 13 Jbeta primers. Per the original methods: Per a later analysis, the number of unique TCR beta chains was roughly 83 million, of which 9 million to 12 million were shared. Some clones are missing from TCRdb's copy, which holds only in-frame ones; the method was immunoSEQ multiplex PCR. V and J calls and clone size are given by that table; D and trimming were obtained from the DNA. The sample gives some 130,000 clones, about 81% of which show up once; about 7.4% is in the top ten. Overall study results and limits: Rare TCR sequences predominated, though certain public TCRs were found in many donors. Further analysis was carried out later, and it showed several of the most significant clusters appearing linked to common viral pathogens. Across donors, sequencing depth was assumed by presence/absence analyses to be roughly uniform.

A note on this clone: Antigen: not known.

This CDR3 spans 16 amino acids. V lost 0 bases, J lost 1 base, and 3 bases stayed unmatched. Germline CDR1 reads SGHNT; CDR2 reads YYREEE (reference sequence). The sequence was collected from a woman aged 45-65 years in good health and CMV-seropositive. The V gene is TRBV5-4, the J gene TRBJ2-7; 11 nucleotides match TRBD2. Sequences were obtained from PBMCs. DNA for the CDR3: TGTGCCAGCAGCTTGGTAGCGGGAGGGTATTCCTACGAGCAGTACTTC. Translation gives CASSLVAGGYSYEQYF.